This T cell receptor beta chain stems from a study of T cell repertoires in cytomegalovirus infection. A single record per CDR3 protein comes from TCRdb applying MiXCR to the reads. In the table there are about 770,000 distinct CDR3 sequences, roughly 28% of which are singletons. To note about this clonotype: Its antigen is undetermined.

The CDR3 loop spans 16 amino acids. V shed 4 bases, J shed 2 bases, and the junction held 11 bases outside the gene matches. Germline CDR1 is SQVTM and CDR2 is ANQGSEA. The rearrangement joins TRBV29-1 to TRBJ2-5, with 9 bases aligning to TRBD1. Sequencing was performed on cultured CD8+ T cells from PBMCs, taken from culture after CMV antigen stimulation. This TCR came from a human donor in good health (CMV status not recorded). Some clones in this sample may be carry-over from other donors' samples. This CDR3 is CSVVARGDRAQETQYF. CDR3 nucleotides: TGCAGCGTTGTAGCAAGGGGGGACAGGGCTCAAGAGACCCAGTACTTC.